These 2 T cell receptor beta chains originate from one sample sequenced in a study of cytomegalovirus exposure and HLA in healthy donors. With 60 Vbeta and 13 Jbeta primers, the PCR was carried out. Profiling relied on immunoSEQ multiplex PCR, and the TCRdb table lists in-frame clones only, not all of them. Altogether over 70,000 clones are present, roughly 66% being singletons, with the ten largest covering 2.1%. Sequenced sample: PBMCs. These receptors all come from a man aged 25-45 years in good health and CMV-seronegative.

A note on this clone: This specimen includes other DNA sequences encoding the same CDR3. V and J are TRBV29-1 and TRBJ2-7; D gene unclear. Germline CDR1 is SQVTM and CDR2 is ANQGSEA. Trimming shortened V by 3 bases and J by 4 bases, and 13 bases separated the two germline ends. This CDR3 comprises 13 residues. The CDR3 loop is CSVEEQTPYEQYF. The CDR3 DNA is TGCAGCGTTGAGGAACAGACACCTTACGAGCAGTACTTC.

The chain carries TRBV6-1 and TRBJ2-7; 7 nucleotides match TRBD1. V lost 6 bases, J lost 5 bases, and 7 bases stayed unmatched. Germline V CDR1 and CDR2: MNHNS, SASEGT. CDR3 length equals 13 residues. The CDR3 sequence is CASRARQGNEQYF. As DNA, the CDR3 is TGTGCCAGCAGGGCTAGACAGGGAAACGAGCAGTACTTC.